This T cell receptor beta chain originates from a study of T cell responses to AZD1222 COVID-19 vaccine. The study, taken as a whole, reports: Spike as a whole was targeted by vaccine-associated CD4 TCRs, dominant at 160-218 and 743-854. Only a handful of AZD1222 recipients, more than 5 in all, had baseline seropositivity. An increase in Spike-specific TCR breadth and depth was observed after two AZD1222 doses. There were mostly white British donors and more females than males, and clonal diversity was possibly underestimated.

As for this clone: What it binds is not known.

Germline V CDR1 and CDR2: MRHNA, SNTAGT. The CDR3 runs to 15 residues. Between the trimmed V and J ends, which lost 0 bases and 4 bases, there was a span of 10 bases. The data were produced by immunoSEQ multiplex PCR, yet TCRdb's version contains in-frame clones alone and is incomplete. Among 150,000 to 250,000 clones listed, about 94% were seen once. The receptor was isolated from an adult who received the AZD1222 COVID-19 vaccine. The sample consisted of peripheral blood, taken 28 days after the second AZD1222 dose. The chain has TRBV6-4 and TRBJ2-1; D unresolved. In DNA, the CDR3 is TGTGCCAGCAGTGACTCGAGGTTAAATTACAATGAGCAGTTCTTC. This encodes CASSDSRLNYNEQFF.